These 30 T cell receptor beta chains were sequenced from one sample in a study of OX40 agonist ivuxolimab in advanced cancers. Repertoires were generated with immunoSEQ multiplex PCR, while TCRdb's copy carries only in-frame clones and drops some. The repertoire includes 92,000 or so clones, about 84% of them detected once, and 5.8% sits in the top ten. This specimen consisted of CD4+ or CD8+ T cells sorted from blood, obtained in a trial of the OX40 agonist ivuxolimab. The receptors come from an adult with an advanced solid tumor such as melanoma, head and neck, liver or kidney cancer.

The chain recombines TRBV27 with TRBJ1-6, with 8 bases matching TRBD1. From germline, CDR1 is MNHEY and CDR2 SMNVEV (reference sequence). The V segment lost 4 bases and the J segment 9 bases; nucleotides outside the gene matches: 8. This CDR3 spans 15 amino acids. The DNA of the CDR3 is TGTGCCAGCAGTTGGGGACAGGAGAGGGCTTCACCCCTCCACTTT. It specifies CASSWGQERASPLHF.

The chain is built from TRBV7-8 and TRBJ1-1; maybe TRBD1 (5 bases). V was shortened by 2 bases and J by 4 bases, with 11 bases between the two germline ends. Germline V lookup: CDR1 SGHVS, CDR2 FQNEAQ. The CDR3 spans 14 residues. CDR3 region: CASSLTRGGTEAFF. The CDR3 region has the DNA TGTGCCAGCAGCTTAACTCGGGGGGGCACTGAAGCTTTCTTT.

This chain joins TRBV7-2 and TRBJ1-2; D is uncertain. Trimming removed 4 bases at V and 7 bases at J, with 16 bases between. Germline V lookup: CDR1 SGHTA, CDR2 FQGNSA. The CDR3 is made up of 14 amino acids. CDR3 coding DNA: TGTGCCAGCAGCTCCGGAGACCCGGTCGCTGGCTACACCTTC. This sequence encodes CASSSGDPVAGYTF. The full variable domain, its missing parts supplied by reference TRBV7-2 and TRBJ1-2, is GAGVSQSPSNKVTEKGKDVELRCDPISGHTALYWYRQSLGQGLEFLIYFQGNSAPDKSGLPSDRFSAERTGGSVSTLTIQRTQQEDSAVYLCASSSGDPVAGYTFGSGTRLTVV.

The chain links TRBV21-1 to TRBJ2-1. TRBV21-1 is noted as a pseudogene. The CDR3 spans 14 residues. The CDR3 coding sequence is TGTGCCAACCACCGGGACGTCTCCTACAATGAGCAGTTCTTC. Amino acid sequence: CANHRDVSYNEQFF.

The chain carries TRBV18 and TRBJ1-1; TRBD1 might be the D (6 bases). The CDR3 is made up of 15 amino acids. V gave up 3 bases and J gave up 5 bases, with 16 bases separating them. Germline CDR1 and CDR2: KGHSH and LQKENI. Here the CDR3 reads CASSPGGRGRTEAFF. The CDR3 nucleotides are TGTGCCAGCTCACCCGGGGGACGGGGGCGGACTGAAGCTTTCTTT.

This clone was detected only a few times. J is TRBJ1-3 and V is TRBV9; D unclear. The germline V gene has CDR1 SGDLS and CDR2 YYNGEE. V was cut by 2 bases and J by 6 bases, with 15 bases left in between. The CDR3 is 15 residues long. CDR3 bases: TGTGCCAGCAGCGTGACCCCGGGAGCCCAAAACACCATATATTTT. Translation gives CASSVTPGAQNTIYF.

The chain carries TRBV4-1 and TRBJ2-7; TRBD2 matches at 10 bases. V dropped 1 base and J dropped 7; count of bases not matched to a gene: 7. This CDR3 is 15 amino acids long. CDR1 is MGHRA and CDR2 is YSYEKL in the germline V gene. CDR3 nucleotide sequence: TGCGCCAGCAGCCAAGCCCCTAGCGGGAGCTGGGAGCAGTACTTC. Its protein is CASSQAPSGSWEQYF.

The chain uses TRBV6-4 and TRBJ2-3; TRBD2 matches at 10 bases. There are 15 residues in the CDR3. Germline trimming cut 4 bases from V and 1 base from J; bases unmatched to any gene: 2. The germline CDR1 and CDR2 sequences are MRHNA and SNTAGT. CDR3 nucleotide sequence: TGTGCCAGCAGTGCCGGACTAGCGGGCACAGATACGCAGTATTTT. Translated, it gives CASSAGLAGTDTQYF.

The V call is TRBV7-2, the J call TRBJ2-7; a weak D match, TRBD2 (6 bases). With 1 base removed from V and 3 bases from J, the gap between germline ends came to 13 bases. This CDR3 is 15 amino acids long. The V gene's germline CDR1 is SGHTA and CDR2 FQGNSA. CDR3: CASSLDVGTYYEQYF. The DNA for the CDR3 is TGTGCCAGCAGCTTAGATGTCGGGACTTACTACGAGCAGTACTTC.

This chain links TRBV27 with TRBJ2-7; unclear D gene. The CDR3 is 13 residues long. In germline, CDR1 is MNHEY, CDR2 SMNVEV (reference sequence). Trimming stripped 6 bases from V and 2 bases from J, with 11 bases between. The CDR3 loop is CASRPGSAYEQYF. CDR3 coding DNA: TGTGCCAGCAGACCTGGATCTGCCTACGAGCAGTACTTC.

This clone came up once. The J gene is TRBJ1-4, the V gene TRBV6-5, with a weak D call TRBD1 (5 bases). CDR3 length: 12 amino acids. Trimming stripped 6 bases from V and 8 bases from J, with 10 bases between. The germline V gene has CDR1 MNHEY and CDR2 SVGAGI. The CDR3 DNA sequence: TGTGCCAGCAGGGACACCTCCGAAAAACTGTTTTTT. Translated, it gives CASRDTSEKLFF.

The chain employs TRBV7-2 and TRBJ2-1; D gene ambiguous. V lost 2 bases and J lost 10, with 15 bases in between. This CDR3 spans 14 amino acids. The germline V gene has CDR1 SGHTA and CDR2 FQGNSA. This chain's CDR3 is CASSLSHIIWEQFF. The CDR3 nucleotides are TGTGCCAGCAGCTTATCCCACATAATATGGGAGCAGTTCTTC.

The chain has TRBV5-4 and TRBJ2-2; 10 bases match TRBD1. The CDR3 has 15 residues. Germline assignment: CDR1 SGHNT and CDR2 YYREEE (reference sequence). Trimming cost V 10 bases and J 7 bases; bases outside gene matches: 13. The CDR3 coding sequence is TGTGCCGTAGGTTCCGGGACAGGGGCGATCGGGGAGCTGTTTTTT. Amino acids: CAVGSGTGAIGELFF.

The gene calls are TRBV7-2 and TRBJ2-7; D ambiguous. The CDR3 totals 15 residues. The germline V gene encodes CDR1 SGHTA and CDR2 FQGNSA. The ends were cut back, 3 bases at V and 3 bases at J, with 15 bases in the middle. DNA of the CDR3: TGTGCCAGCAGCTTCGACCGCGGCGGTTTCTACGAGCAGTACTTC. Translation gives CASSFDRGGFYEQYF.

V and J are TRBV6-1 and TRBJ1-3; TRBD1 matches at 9 bases. The CDR3 totals 18 residues. V lost 2 bases to trimming and J lost 0 bases; unmatched junction nucleotides: 8. Germline V lookup: CDR1 MNHNS, CDR2 SASEGT. CDR3 region: CASSETWDRVISGNTIYF. CDR3 DNA sequence: TGTGCCAGCAGTGAAACGTGGGACAGGGTCATCTCTGGAAACACCATATATTTT.

The chain carries TRBV2 and TRBJ2-2, with TRBD1 matching 8 bases. In germline, CDR1 is SNHLY, CDR2 FYNNEI. J was trimmed by 6 bases and V by 7 bases; bases with no gene match: 7. The CDR3 contains 14 residues. In nucleotides, the CDR3 is TGTGCCAGCATACAACAGGGGGTCTCCGGGGAGCTGTTTTTT. Its translation: CASIQQGVSGELFF.

The chain recombines TRBV9 with TRBJ2-2, with TRBD2 identical over 7 bases. This CDR3 is built from 15 residues. CDR1 and CDR2 from the germline V gene are SGDLS and YYNGEE. With 0 bases clipped from V and 4 bases from J, the junction kept 3 bases outside the gene matches. The CDR3 protein is CASSVASGTTGELFF. The CDR3 DNA follows: TGTGCCAGCAGCGTAGCTAGCGGAACCACCGGGGAGCTGTTTTTT.

The rearrangement uses TRBV10-3 and TRBJ2-5; D gene unclear. CDR1 and CDR2 (germline): ENHRY, SYGVKD. This CDR3 comprises 12 residues. V was pared by 6 bases and J by 11 bases, with 16 bases between. The CDR3 nucleotides read TGTGCCATCAGACACACGGGTATTGGGCAGTACTTC. Its protein is CAIRHTGIGQYF.

This chain links TRBV4-1 with TRBJ2-2; 11 bases are shared with TRBD2. The CDR3 runs to 17 residues. The J segment lost 3 bases and the V segment lost 2 bases, leaving 5 bases of the junction unmatched. Germline CDR1 is MGHRA and CDR2 is YSYEKL. Here the CDR3 reads CASSQSTSGVYTGELFF. CDR3 DNA: TGCGCCAGCAGCCAATCGACTAGCGGGGTTTACACCGGGGAGCTGTTTTTT.

The V gene is TRBV6-1, the J gene TRBJ1-5, with a possible D match to TRBD1 (6 bases). Germline V CDR1 and CDR2: MNHNS, SASEGT. Trimming pared 10 bases from V and 4 bases from J, leaving 14 bases between. This CDR3 comprises 13 residues. The CDR3 coding sequence is TGTGCCATTGAGGACAGCGGTAATCAGCCCCAGCATTTT. Translated: CAIEDSGNQPQHF.

The chain employs TRBV7-9 and TRBJ2-7, with TRBD2 identical over 12 bases. CDR1 is SEHNR and CDR2 is FQNEAQ in the germline V gene (reference sequence). V was clipped by 4 bases and J by 5 bases; unmatched bases: 18. The CDR3 extends over 19 amino acids. The CDR3 nucleotides read TGTGCCAGCAGCTCTAGCGGGAGGGCCATCGGCCCCGCGTACCACGAGCAGTACTTC. As protein: CASSSSGRAIGPAYHEQYF. Based on the CDR3 plus reference TRBV7-9 and TRBJ2-7, the full variable domain is DTGVSQNPRHKITKRGQNVTFRCDPISEHNRLYWYRQTLGQGPEFLTYFQNEAQLEKSRLLSDRFSAERPKGSFSTLEIQRTEQGDSAMYLCASSSSGRAIGPAYHEQYFGPGTRLTVT.

V usage is TRBV5-6 and J usage is TRBJ1-2, with 10 bases lining up with TRBD1. V was pared by 3 bases and J by 3 bases, with 11 bases of the junction left unmatched. CDR3 size: 17 residues. The germline gives CDR1 SGHDT, CDR2 YYEEEE. For the CDR3, the DNA is TGTGCCAGCAGCTCCCGGGACAGGGGACCCGCCGACTATGGCTACACCTTC. Its protein product is CASSSRDRGPADYGYTF.

The V call is TRBV2, the J call TRBJ1-1; D is undetermined. Looked up from germline, CDR1 is SNHLY and CDR2 is FYNNEI. V lost 6 bases to trimming and J lost 7 bases, with 9 bases between them. CDR3 size: 11 residues. The CDR3 DNA is TGTGCCAGCAGAACAGCCCTTGAAGCTTTCTTT. Its protein product is CASRTALEAFF.

The chain has TRBV7-2 and TRBJ1-3, with D possibly being TRBD1 (6 bases). The CDR3 spans 17 residues. Germline CDR1 SGHTA, CDR2 FQGNSA. Trimming stripped 1 base from V and 3 bases from J, with 16 bases between. The CDR3 sequence: CASSLVVRGQGGNTIYF. The CDR3, as DNA: TGTGCCAGCAGCTTAGTAGTGCGGGGGCAAGGTGGAAACACCATATATTTT. Full variable domain (rest looked up from reference TRBV7-2 and TRBJ1-3): GAGVSQSPSNKVTEKGKDVELRCDPISGHTALYWYRQSLGQGLEFLIYFQGNSAPDKSGLPSDRFSAERTGGSVSTLTIQRTQQEDSAVYLCASSLVVRGQGGNTIYFGEGSWLTVV.

This rearrangement joins TRBV4-3 to TRBJ2-7, with TRBD1 matching over 8 bases. Trimming at V came to 0 bases and at J to 5 bases, leaving 9 bases not matched to a gene. Germline-derived CDR1 and CDR2 are LGHNA and YSLEER. The CDR3 has 16 amino acids. The CDR3 region is CASSQDLRTGPHEQYF. CDR3 nucleotides: TGCGCCAGCAGCCAAGATTTACGGACAGGGCCCCACGAGCAGTACTTC.

The genes are TRBV19 and TRBJ2-7, with D possibly being TRBD1 (6 bases). V dropped 1 base and J dropped 6 bases, with 16 bases sitting between them. Germline lookup yields CDR1 LNHDA and CDR2 SQIVND (reference sequence). CDR3 length equals 15 residues. The CDR3, as DNA: TGTGCCAGTAGTATAGCCTCCGGACAGCGGCGCGAGCAGTACTTC. Translating it yields CASSIASGQRREQYF.

The V and J genes are TRBV9 and TRBJ1-3, with D perhaps TRBD1 (6 bases). There are 16 residues in the CDR3. The germline V and J ends were trimmed by 0 bases and 4 bases, with 14 bases remaining between them. Germline-derived CDR1 and CDR2 are SGDLS and YYNGEE. The CDR3 sequence: CASSVDQGGHGNTIYF. The CDR3 nucleotides are TGTGCCAGCAGCGTAGACCAAGGGGGACACGGAAACACCATATATTTT.

This sequence joins TRBV5-8 and TRBJ2-3; tentatively, D is TRBD2 (5 bases). The germline V and J ends were trimmed by 4 bases and 6 bases, with 6 bases remaining between them. Germline CDR1 is SGHTS and CDR2 is YDEGEE. This CDR3 is 11 amino acids long. As DNA, the CDR3 is TGTGCCAGCAGCCCTAGCGATACGCAGTATTTT. This encodes CASSPSDTQYF. Supplemented by reference TRBV5-8 and TRBJ2-3, the full variable domain reads EAGVTQSPTHLIKTRGQQATLRCSPISGHTSVYWYQQALGLGLQFLLWYDEGEERNRGNFPPRFSGRQFPNYSSELNVNALELEDSALYLCASSPSDTQYFGPGTRLTVL.

The V gene is TRBV19, the J gene TRBJ2-7, with TRBD1 as a possible D gene (5 bases). Germline loops: CDR1 LNHDA, CDR2 SQIVND (reference sequence). The CDR3 consists of 14 residues. V was trimmed by 5 bases and J by 6 bases, leaving 17 bases between them. CDR3 residues: CASSPFPGNREQYF. In DNA form, the CDR3 reads TGTGCCAGTAGTCCCTTCCCAGGGAACCGCGAGCAGTACTTC.

V usage is TRBV6-5 and J usage is TRBJ2-1; 12 positions match TRBD2. The length of the CDR3 is 15 residues. With 2 bases clipped from V and 9 bases from J, the junction kept 5 bases outside the gene matches. CDR1 is MNHEY, CDR2 SVGAGI, per germline. The CDR3 sequence: CASSYRLAGGREQFF. CDR3 DNA sequence: TGTGCCAGCAGTTACAGGCTAGCGGGAGGGCGTGAGCAGTTCTTC.